Listed below are T cell receptor beta chains from one sample, sequenced in a study of blood T cell repertoires in COVID-19. Sequenced by immunoSEQ multiplex PCR; TCRdb stores in-frame clones only, minus some. The sample yields 65,000 to 90,000 clones, about 85% seen once. The sequenced sample was peripheral blood. All receptors come from a woman aged 50 to 65 with active or convalescent COVID-19. Each CDR3 is given with its conserved first and last residue. Fields, in order: clone size, J gene, D gene, V gene, CDR3 DNA, CDR3 protein. The D gene is left open where the match is weak. Clone sizes are given selectively: once, few, many, or a class where the clone is expanded.

clone_size: -
j_call: TRBJ1-5
d_call: -
v_call: TRBV4-3
cdr3_nt: TGCGCCAGCAGCCCCTACCTATCAGGGGCCAATCAGCCCCAGCATTTT
cdr3_aa: CASSPYLSGANQPQHF

clone_size: -
j_call: TRBJ2-6
d_call: -
v_call: TRBV27
cdr3_nt: TGTGCCAGCAGTTTACTTAGCGCGTCGGGGGCCAACGTCCTGACTTTC
cdr3_aa: CASSLLSASGANVLTF

clone_size: -
j_call: TRBJ1-4
d_call: -
v_call: TRBV13
cdr3_nt: TGTGCCAGCAGCTTAGGCGGTTTGGGAGGCCCTAATGAAAAACTGTTTTTT
cdr3_aa: CASSLGGLGGPNEKLFF

clone_size: -
j_call: TRBJ2-1
d_call: TRBD2
v_call: TRBV5-8
cdr3_nt: TGTGCCAGCAGCCCAAGAGGCGGGGGGGCCCGATCAGAGTTCTTC
cdr3_aa: CASSPRGGGARSEFF

clone_size: -
j_call: TRBJ2-1
d_call: -
v_call: TRBV4-2
cdr3_nt: TGTGCCAGCAGCCCGAGCCAGGGGGGACGGAATGAGCAGTTCTTC
cdr3_aa: CASSPSQGGRNEQFF

clone_size: -
j_call: TRBJ2-7
d_call: -
v_call: TRBV7-2
cdr3_nt: TGTGCCAGCAGCTTAGATAAGGGGAAGTACGAGCAGTACTTC
cdr3_aa: CASSLDKGKYEQYF

clone_size: -
j_call: TRBJ2-7
d_call: -
v_call: TRBV14
cdr3_nt: TGTGCCAGCAGCCAAGATCTCGGGTACGAGCAGTACTTC
cdr3_aa: CASSQDLGYEQYF

clone_size: -
j_call: TRBJ2-2
d_call: -
v_call: TRBV5-1
cdr3_nt: TGCGCCAGCAGCTTTGGTGGGGGCCAGAACACCGGGGAGCTGTTTTTT
cdr3_aa: CASSFGGGQNTGELFF

clone_size: -
j_call: TRBJ1-1
d_call: TRBD1
v_call: TRBV5-6
cdr3_nt: TGTGCCAGCAGCATAGCCGGGACAGGGTTGACTGAAGCTTTCTTT
cdr3_aa: CASSIAGTGLTEAFF

clone_size: -
j_call: TRBJ1-5
d_call: -
v_call: TRBV5-1
cdr3_nt: TGCGCCAGCAGCTTCGGAGATAGCAATCAGCCCCAGCATTTT
cdr3_aa: CASSFGDSNQPQHF

clone_size: few
j_call: TRBJ1-3
d_call: -
v_call: TRBV7-3
cdr3_nt: TGTGCCAGCAGCTTGACTGCGCCTGGAAACACCATATATTTT
cdr3_aa: CASSLTAPGNTIYF

clone_size: -
j_call: TRBJ1-1
d_call: -
v_call: TRBV10-3
cdr3_nt: TGTGCCATCAGGTCGCTAGGACAGCAGAACACTGAAGCTTTCTTT
cdr3_aa: CAIRSLGQQNTEAFF

clone_size: few
j_call: TRBJ2-2
d_call: TRBD2
v_call: TRBV3-1/TRBV3-2
cdr3_nt: TGTGCCAGCAGCCAAGCCGCTAGCGGGAGCACCGGGGAGCTGTTTTTT
cdr3_aa: CASSQAASGSTGELFF

clone_size: few
j_call: TRBJ2-1
d_call: TRBD2
v_call: TRBV7-8
cdr3_nt: TGTGCCAGCAGCCGACTAGCGGGTTACAATGAGCAGTTCTTC
cdr3_aa: CASSRLAGYNEQFF

clone_size: -
j_call: TRBJ2-5
d_call: -
v_call: TRBV24-1
cdr3_nt: TGTGCCACCAGTGATAGTAGGACTTTGGAGACCCAGTACTTC
cdr3_aa: CATSDSRTLETQYF

clone_size: -
j_call: TRBJ1-1
d_call: TRBD1
v_call: TRBV2
cdr3_nt: TGTGCCACCGAAGGACAGGGGGGCACTGAAGCTTTCTTT
cdr3_aa: CATEGQGGTEAFF

clone_size: few
j_call: TRBJ1-6
d_call: TRBD1
v_call: TRBV7-2
cdr3_nt: TGTGCCAGCAGCTTAACTCAGGGGGCGGGGAATTCACCCCTCCACTTT
cdr3_aa: CASSLTQGAGNSPLHF

clone_size: once
j_call: TRBJ1-1
d_call: -
v_call: TRBV5-1
cdr3_nt: TGCGCCAGCAGCTTGGACGGGTTGTCGAACACTGAAGCTTTCTTT
cdr3_aa: CASSLDGLSNTEAFF

clone_size: -
j_call: TRBJ1-2
d_call: -
v_call: TRBV7-9
cdr3_nt: TGTGCCAGCAGTACCCTACTTGGCTACACCTTC
cdr3_aa: CASSTLLGYTF

clone_size: -
j_call: TRBJ2-1
d_call: TRBD1
v_call: TRBV5-6
cdr3_nt: TGTGCCAGCAGCTTGGGGGCGGGACAGGGATACTACAATGAGCAGTTCTTC
cdr3_aa: CASSLGAGQGYYNEQFF

clone_size: -
j_call: TRBJ1-1
d_call: -
v_call: TRBV10-3
cdr3_nt: TGTGCCATCAGTGAGTCGTCTTTGAACACTGAAGCTTTCTTT
cdr3_aa: CAISESSLNTEAFF

clone_size: -
j_call: TRBJ2-2
d_call: -
v_call: TRBV2
cdr3_nt: TGTGCCAGCAATGTGGGGGGGCCCCTCGGGGAGCTGTTTTTT
cdr3_aa: CASNVGGPLGELFF

clone_size: -
j_call: TRBJ1-5
d_call: TRBD1
v_call: TRBV27
cdr3_nt: TGTGCCAGCAGTTTACTAGGGGGCGGTCAGCCCCAGCATTTT
cdr3_aa: CASSLLGGGQPQHF

clone_size: few
j_call: TRBJ2-2
d_call: TRBD2
v_call: TRBV4-3
cdr3_nt: TGCGCCAGCAGCCGTAGCGGGGCCTCGAACACCGGGGAGCTGTTTTTT
cdr3_aa: CASSRSGASNTGELFF

clone_size: -
j_call: TRBJ1-5
d_call: TRBD1
v_call: TRBV25-1
cdr3_nt: TGTGCCAGCAGTCCCCTCCGGGACAGCGGCAATCAGCCCCAGCATTTT
cdr3_aa: CASSPLRDSGNQPQHF

clone_size: -
j_call: TRBJ2-2
d_call: TRBD2
v_call: TRBV19
cdr3_nt: TGTGCCAGTAGTATTTATGGGACTAAAACCGGGGAGCTGTTTTTT
cdr3_aa: CASSIYGTKTGELFF

clone_size: -
j_call: TRBJ2-7
d_call: TRBD2
v_call: TRBV14
cdr3_nt: TGTGCCAGCAGCCTGTTGGGAGGGCGGGAGCAGTACTTC
cdr3_aa: CASSLLGGREQYF